One sample yielded the 2 T cell receptor beta chains listed below, sequenced in a study of T-cell reconstitution after alpha-beta-depleted transplantation in children. TCRbeta library preparation incorporated unique molecular identifiers. TCRdb used MiXCR to reprocess the PCR reads, holding one entry per CDR3 protein. The table has 55,000 to 85,000 distinct CDR3 sequences, around 9.9% seen once; the top ten hold approximately 13%. The sample was PBMCs, taken before TCRalphabeta/CD19-depleted stem cell transplant. The source of these receptors is a boy aged 5 to 17 with acute myeloid leukemia, due to receive a stem cell transplant.

This clonotype was counted many times. The chain has TRBV6-5 and TRBJ1-3; D uncertain. The CDR3 totals 17 residues. Trimming shortened V by 2 bases and J by 0 bases, and 14 bases separated the two germline ends. CDR1 is MNHEY, CDR2 SVGAGI, per germline. The CDR3 coding sequence is TGTGCCAGCAGTTACGATGTCAGGTCCAACTCTGGAAACACCATATATTTT. Its translation: CASSYDVRSNSGNTIYF.

The chain has TRBV7-6 and TRBJ2-7, with a possible D match to TRBD2 (6 bases). Per the germline V gene, CDR1 is SGHVS and CDR2 is FNYEAQ. The ends were cut back, 5 bases at V and 4 bases at J, with 12 bases in the middle. The CDR3 contains 13 residues. CDR3 nucleotide sequence: TGTGCCAGCAGCCCCGCAGCGGGTTACGAGCAGTACTTC. Residues: CASSPAAGYEQYF.